Each of the 17 T cell receptor beta chains below was sequenced from the same sample in a study of OX40 agonist ivuxolimab in advanced cancers. TCRdb's table, derived via immunoSEQ multiplex PCR, lists solely in-frame clones and lacks some. The data hold 10,000 to 15,000 clones, with around 76% observed a single time. The material sequenced was CD4+ or CD8+ T cells sorted from blood, taken in a trial of the OX40 agonist ivuxolimab. The receptors here all came from an adult with an advanced solid tumor such as melanoma, head and neck, liver or kidney cancer.

V and J are TRBV2 and TRBJ2-4; TRBD1 is a possible D gene (6 bases). Trimming cost V 6 bases and J 7 bases, with 13 bases left between them. Germline V gene sequence: CDR1 SNHLY, CDR2 FYNNEI. This CDR3 comprises 13 residues. The CDR3 loop is CASSGQFANIQYF. The CDR3 nucleotides read TGTGCCAGCAGCGGACAGTTCGCGAACATTCAGTACTTC.

The chain links TRBV5-1 to TRBJ2-4; D perhaps matches TRBD2 (6 bases). The germline gives CDR1 SGHRS, CDR2 YFSETQ. The CDR3 length is 15 residues. V was cut by 5 bases and J by 1 base, with 13 bases left in between. The CDR3 DNA is TGCGCCAGCAGGGCCTGGGAGGAGGCCAAAAACATTCAGTACTTC. It translates to CASRAWEEAKNIQYF. Filled out from reference TRBV5-1 and TRBJ2-4, the complete variable domain reads KAGVTQTPRYLIKTRGQQVTLSCSPISGHRSVSWYQQTPGQGLQFLFEYFSETQRNKGNFPGRFSGRQFSNSRSEMNVSTLELGDSALYLCASRAWEEAKNIQYFGAGTRLSVL.

In its sample, this clone was seen once. The gene calls are TRBV9 and TRBJ1-4; D perhaps matches TRBD1 (5 bases). The CDR3 length is 15 residues. Trimming shortened V by 3 bases and J by 6 bases, and 15 bases separated the two germline ends. The V gene's germline CDR1 is SGDLS and CDR2 YYNGEE. The CDR3: CASSDPGEGDEKLFF. In DNA, the CDR3 is TGTGCCAGCAGCGACCCGGGGGAGGGTGATGAAAAACTGTTTTTT.

The V and J genes are TRBV2 and TRBJ1-1; D may be TRBD1 (6 bases). The CDR3 length is 15 residues. CDR1 SNHLY and CDR2 FYNNEI come from the germline V gene. The ends were cut back, 3 bases at V and 1 base at J, with 12 bases in the middle. CDR3: CASSDRNRENTEAFF. The CDR3 nucleotides are TGTGCCAGCAGTGATAGGAACAGGGAGAACACTGAAGCTTTCTTT. Based on the CDR3 plus reference TRBV2 and TRBJ1-1, the full variable domain is EPEVTQTPSHQVTQMGQEVILRCVPISNHLYFYWYRQILGQKVEFLVSFYNNEISEKSEIFDDQFSVERPDGSNFTLKIRSTKLEDSAMYFCASSDRNRENTEAFFGQGTRLTVV.

The chain combines TRBV27 with TRBJ2-5, with unresolved D. The CDR3 is 15 amino acids. Trimming cost V 6 bases and J 5 bases, with 19 bases left between them. Per the germline V gene, CDR1 is MNHEY and CDR2 is SMNVEV (reference sequence). CDR3 nucleotides: TGTGCCAGCAGATTAACGGGCGCTTTAGGGGAGACCCAGTACTTC. Its protein product is CASRLTGALGETQYF.

The rearrangement joins TRBV14 to TRBJ2-5, with 12 bases matching TRBD2. Germline lookup yields CDR1 SGHDN and CDR2 FVKESK. The CDR3 length is 15 residues. V gave up 1 base and J gave up 4 bases; unmatched junction bases: 1. The CDR3 sequence is CASSQGLAGVETQYF. The CDR3 nucleotides read TGTGCCAGCAGCCAAGGACTAGCGGGAGTAGAGACCCAGTACTTC.

This clone was observed a few times. V is TRBV6-1 and J is TRBJ1-5; 8 bases agree with TRBD1. V was clipped by 6 bases and J by 2 bases; unmatched bases: 3. CDR1 and CDR2 from the germline V gene are MNHNS and SASEGT. This CDR3 comprises 14 residues. The CDR3 sequence: CASRRTGRNQPQHF. The CDR3 nucleotides read TGTGCCAGCAGGAGGACAGGGCGCAATCAGCCCCAGCATTTT.

The rearrangement uses TRBV4-1 and TRBJ2-2, with a possible D match to TRBD1 (6 bases). CDR1 is MGHRA and CDR2 is YSYEKL in the germline V gene. The germline V and J ends were trimmed by 2 bases and 6 bases, with 13 bases remaining between them. The CDR3 is 15 amino acids. Here the CDR3 reads CASSQNSQGAGELFF. For the CDR3, the DNA is TGCGCCAGCAGCCAAAATTCACAGGGAGCCGGGGAGCTGTTTTTT.

This rearrangement joins TRBV5-6 to TRBJ1-2; D remains unclear. This CDR3 contains 13 residues. Per germline, CDR1 SGHDT and CDR2 YYEEEE. V was pared by 5 bases and J by 4 bases, with 12 bases between. The CDR3 spells CASSLQSLYGYTF. In DNA, the CDR3 is TGTGCCAGCAGTCTTCAGTCCCTCTATGGCTACACCTTC.

The chain has TRBV27 and TRBJ2-7, with a tentative D call TRBD2 (6 bases). V was pared by 8 bases and J by 2 bases, with 22 bases between. The CDR3 totals 16 residues. CDR1 MNHEY and CDR2 SMNVEV come from the germline V gene (reference sequence). In DNA form, the CDR3 reads TGTGCCAGCGGCAATAACGACCGGGACTCGCCCTACGAGCAGTACTTC. Translated, it gives CASGNNDRDSPYEQYF.

This clone appeared a few times. A read error may produce the germline difference seen at one junction end. This rearrangement joins TRBV19 to TRBJ1-6; D gene unclear. This CDR3 is 13 amino acids long. CDR1 and CDR2 from the germline V gene are LNHDA and SQIVND (reference sequence). CDR3 nucleotides: TGTGCCAGTAGTATCTCCGATAATTCACCCCTCCACTTT. Residues: CASSISDNSPLHF.

J is TRBJ1-2 and V is TRBV6-5; possibly TRBD1 for D (6 bases). The germline V gene encodes CDR1 MNHEY and CDR2 SVGAGI. The CDR3 runs to 15 residues. Trimming pared 5 bases from V and 4 bases from J, leaving 17 bases between. CDR3 DNA: TGTGCCAGCAGTCCCCGGGGGGCAGAGGGCTATGGCTACACCTTC. Protein sequence: CASSPRGAEGYGYTF.

This clone is categorized as medium-sized. The same CDR3 also results from other DNA sequences found in this sample. The chain uses TRBV5-6 and TRBJ1-1; the D gene is possibly TRBD1 (5 bases). V was trimmed by 4 bases and J by 4 bases, leaving 8 bases between them. This CDR3 has 12 residues. CDR1 and CDR2 (germline): SGHDT, YYEEEE. CDR3 DNA: TGTGCCAGCAGCCTGAGGGGCACTGAAGCTTTCTTT. Translated, it gives CASSLRGTEAFF.

The chain is built from TRBV7-3 and TRBJ2-1, with 7 bases aligning to TRBD2. V was pared by 3 bases and J by 6 bases, with 14 bases of the junction left unmatched. The CDR3 has 17 amino acids. Germline V lookup: CDR1 SGHTA, CDR2 FQGTGA. CDR3: CASSFLSGGRTSNEQFF. The CDR3 DNA is TGTGCCAGCAGCTTCCTCTCGGGCGGGAGAACCTCCAATGAGCAGTTCTTC.

V gene TRBV6-5 combines with J gene TRBJ2-2; TRBD2 might be the D (6 bases). V lost 7 bases to trimming and J lost 2 bases, with 11 bases between them. CDR3 length: 14 residues. Germline CDR1 is MNHEY and CDR2 is SVGAGI. As DNA, the CDR3 is TGTGCCAGCACCTGGGGGACTAACACCGGGGAGCTGTTTTTT. Its protein product is CASTWGTNTGELFF.

CDR3 in DNA: TGTGCCAGCAGACAAGGGCTAGCGCACGAGCAGTACTTC. Its translation: CASRQGLAHEQYF. The chain recombines TRBV2 with TRBJ2-7; D is possibly TRBD2 (6 bases). The germline V gene encodes CDR1 SNHLY and CDR2 FYNNEI. With 6 bases removed from V and 5 bases from J, the gap between germline ends came to 14 bases. This CDR3 region has 13 residues.

V gene TRBV29-1 combines with J gene TRBJ2-3; D gene unclear. Per the germline V gene, CDR1 is SQVTM and CDR2 is ANQGSEA. V was shortened by 3 bases and J by 2 bases, with 6 bases between the two germline ends. The CDR3 covers 12 residues. The CDR3, as DNA: TGCAGCGTTGAGTCGTACACAGATACGCAGTATTTT. This gives the protein CSVESYTDTQYF.